Described below is a single T cell receptor (beta chain) sequence and its context. Antigen unknown. The CDR3 covers 16 residues. The ends were cut back, 0 bases at V and 2 bases at J, with 12 bases in the middle. Germline V gene data show CDR1 as SGHKS and CDR2 as YYEKEE (reference sequence). The data derive from a study of OX40 agonist ivuxolimab in advanced cancers. Whole-study context: Prior checkpoint blockade (anti-PD-1, anti-PD-L1 or anti-CTLA-4) was permitted; around 40% had it. Overall study findings and caveats: A proportion of nonresponders additionally exhibited low normalized T-cell clonal expansion. The average count of expanded clones was higher among CD8+ T cells than among CD4+.

The table came from immunoSEQ multiplex PCR; TCRdb's copy has only in-frame clones and leaves some out. The data contain 90,000 or so clones, 91% of them singletons. Sequenced material: CD4+ or CD8+ T cells sorted from blood, taken in a trial of the OX40 agonist ivuxolimab. The receptor was isolated from an adult with an advanced solid tumor such as melanoma, head and neck, liver or kidney cancer. The chain combines TRBV5-5 with TRBJ1-5; TRBD1 might be the D (6 bases). The CDR3 DNA sequence: TGTGCCAGCAGCTTGGTGGTTTCAGGGGGCAATCAGCCCCAGCATTTT. Protein: CASSLVVSGGNQPQHF.